This TCR beta chain was identified during a study of T cells after yellow fever vaccination. Germline lookup yields CDR1 DFQATT and CDR2 SNEGSKA (reference sequence). J was trimmed by 7 bases and V by 2 bases; bases with no gene match: 3. There are 14 residues in the CDR3. General study points: Clones from primary vaccination mostly reappeared after the booster (about 97% CD4, about 88% CD8).

This clonotype was counted ten times or more. Its target is unknown. TCRdb re-derived calls from the 5' RACE reads in MiXCR, one entry per CDR3 protein. Here the sample spans fewer than 350,000 distinct CDR3 sequences, around 4% being singletons. The rearrangement uses TRBV20-1 and TRBJ1-6; 9 bases line up with TRBD1. Sequencing was performed on PBMCs, taken on the day of the yellow fever booster vaccination. The source of this sequence is a man between 18 and 29 years old who received the YFV17D yellow fever vaccine. Here the CDR3 DNA reads TGCAGTGCTAGACCCGGGACAGGGAATTCACCCCTCCACTTT. This sequence encodes CSARPGTGNSPLHF.